The clone carrying this T cell receptor beta chain was counted only a few times. TCRdb used MiXCR to reprocess the RT-PCR reads, holding one entry per CDR3 protein. The sample holds about 110,000 distinct CDR3 sequences, approximately 40% seen once. Germline CDR1 and CDR2: SGHRS and YFSETQ. J was trimmed by 0 bases and V by 2 bases; bases with no gene match: 4. This CDR3 is built from 16 residues. This sample stems from a study of patients and donors after allogeneic stem cell transplantation. The chain uses TRBV5-1 and TRBJ1-3; 8 bases agree with TRBD1. Sequenced sample: blood, either unsorted or a sorted T cell fraction (not recorded which). The sequence derives from a human donor who was either an allogeneic HSCT recipient or a stem cell or donor lymphocyte infusion donor (not recorded which). It is not recorded whose cells these are; they may come from a transplant donor. The CDR3 DNA sequence: TGCGCCAGCAGCTTTGGGGACAGGTTCTCTGGAAACACCATATATTTT. It codes for CASSFGDRFSGNTIYF.